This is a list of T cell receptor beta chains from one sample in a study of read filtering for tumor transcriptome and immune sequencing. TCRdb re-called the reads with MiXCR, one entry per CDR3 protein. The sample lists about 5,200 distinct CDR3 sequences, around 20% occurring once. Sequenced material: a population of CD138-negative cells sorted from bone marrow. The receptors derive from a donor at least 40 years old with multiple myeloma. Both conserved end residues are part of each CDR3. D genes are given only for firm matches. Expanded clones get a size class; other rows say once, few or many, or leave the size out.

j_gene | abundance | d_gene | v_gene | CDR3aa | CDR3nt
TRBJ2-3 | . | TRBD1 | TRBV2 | CATRQGDTQYF | TGTGCCACCCGACAGGGGGATACGCAGTATTTT
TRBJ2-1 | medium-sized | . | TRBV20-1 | CSAGPYNEQFF | TGCAGTGCGGGCCCCTACAATGAGCAGTTCTTC
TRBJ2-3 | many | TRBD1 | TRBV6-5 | CASSYRRPGRGRGDTQYF | TGTGCCAGCAGTTACCGCCGGCCGGGCAGGGGGCGCGGAGATACGCAGTATTTT
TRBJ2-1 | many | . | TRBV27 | CASGPRGGSSYNEQFF | TGTGCCAGCGGGCCCAGGGGCGGGAGCTCCTACAATGAGCAGTTCTTC
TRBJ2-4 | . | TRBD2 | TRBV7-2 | CACRSPPTGLAGDIAKNTQYF | TGTGCCTGCAGATCTCCCCCAACGGGACTAGCGGGAGATATAGCCAAAAACACTCAGTACTTC
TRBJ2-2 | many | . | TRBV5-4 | CASSLDPGPGELFF | TGTGCCAGCAGCTTGGACCCGGGTCCCGGGGAGCTGTTTTTT
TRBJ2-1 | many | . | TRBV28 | CASSFEWTNEQFF | TGTGCCAGCAGTTTCGAGTGGACCAATGAGCAGTTCTTC
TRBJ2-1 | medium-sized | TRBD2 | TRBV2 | CASSFVGRANEQFF | TGTGCCAGCAGTTTCGTCGGGAGGGCTAATGAGCAGTTCTTC
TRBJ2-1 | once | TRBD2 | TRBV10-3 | CANSGTSGSNEQFF | TGTGCCAACTCCGGGACTAGCGGATCCAATGAGCAGTTCTTC
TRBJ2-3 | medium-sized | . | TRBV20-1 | CSARASPHSTDTQYF | TGCAGTGCTAGAGCCTCACCGCATAGCACAGATACGCAGTATTTT
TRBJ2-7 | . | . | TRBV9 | CASSVWWDEQHF | TGTGCCAGCAGCGTATGGTGGGACGAGCAGCACTTC
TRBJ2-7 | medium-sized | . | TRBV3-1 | CASAIAGRPQSEQYF | TGTGCCAGCGCCATAGCCGGACGCCCCCAGAGCGAGCAGTACTTC
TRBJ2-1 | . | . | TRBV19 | CASSIEGYGYNEQFF | TGCGCCAGTAGTATCGAGGGATACGGGTACAACGAGCAGTTCTTC
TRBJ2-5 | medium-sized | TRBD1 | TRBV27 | CASSSTGGRLETQYF | TGTGCCAGCAGTTCTACAGGGGGCCGGTTGGAGACCCAGTACTTC
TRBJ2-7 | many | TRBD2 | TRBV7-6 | CASSVAGTSGNEQYF | TGTGCCAGCAGCGTAGCCGGGACTAGCGGGAACGAGCAGTACTTC
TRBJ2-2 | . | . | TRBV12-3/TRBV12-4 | CASSFLSTGELFF | TGTGCCAGCAGTTTTCTTTCCACCGGGGAGCTGTTTTTT
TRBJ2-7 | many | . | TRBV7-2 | CASSLLYPGDGAYEQYF | TGTGCCAGCAGCTTACTATACCCGGGAGATGGGGCCTACGAGCAGTACTTC